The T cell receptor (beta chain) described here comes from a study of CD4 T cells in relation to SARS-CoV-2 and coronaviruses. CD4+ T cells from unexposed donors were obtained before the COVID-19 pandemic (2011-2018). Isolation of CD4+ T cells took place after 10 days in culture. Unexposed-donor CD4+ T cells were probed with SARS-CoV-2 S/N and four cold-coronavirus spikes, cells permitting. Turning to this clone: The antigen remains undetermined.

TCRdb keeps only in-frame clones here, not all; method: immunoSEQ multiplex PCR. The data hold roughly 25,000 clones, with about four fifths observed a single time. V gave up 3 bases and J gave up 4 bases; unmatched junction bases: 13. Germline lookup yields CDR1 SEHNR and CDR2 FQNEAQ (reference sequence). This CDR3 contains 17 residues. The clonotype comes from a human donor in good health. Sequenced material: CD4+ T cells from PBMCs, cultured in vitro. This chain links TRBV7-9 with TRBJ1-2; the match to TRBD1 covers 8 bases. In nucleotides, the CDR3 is TGTGCCAGCAGCTTCGCGGGAAGACAGGGGTCCCCCTATGGCTACACCTTC. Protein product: CASSFAGRQGSPYGYTF.